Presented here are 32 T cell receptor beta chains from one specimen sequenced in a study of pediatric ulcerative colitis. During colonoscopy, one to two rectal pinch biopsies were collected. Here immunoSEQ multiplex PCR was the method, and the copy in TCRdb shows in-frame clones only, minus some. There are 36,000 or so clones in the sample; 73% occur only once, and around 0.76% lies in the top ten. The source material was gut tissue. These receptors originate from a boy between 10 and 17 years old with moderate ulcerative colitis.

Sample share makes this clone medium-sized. CDR3 sequence (DNA): TGTGCCAGCAGTTTAAGGGAAACCTACGAGCAGTACTTC. Its translation: CASSLRETYEQYF. This sequence joins TRBV28 and TRBJ2-7; D uncertain. Germline CDR1 is MDHEN and CDR2 is SYDVKM. Trimming cost V 2 bases and J 2 bases, with 7 bases left between them. The CDR3 runs to 13 residues.

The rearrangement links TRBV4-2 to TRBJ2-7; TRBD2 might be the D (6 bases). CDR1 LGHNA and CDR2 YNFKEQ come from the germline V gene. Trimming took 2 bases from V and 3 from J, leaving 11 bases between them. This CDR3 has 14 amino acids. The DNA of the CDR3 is TGTGCCAGCAGCCAACAGGCTAGCGACTACGAGCAGTACTTC. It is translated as CASSQQASDYEQYF.

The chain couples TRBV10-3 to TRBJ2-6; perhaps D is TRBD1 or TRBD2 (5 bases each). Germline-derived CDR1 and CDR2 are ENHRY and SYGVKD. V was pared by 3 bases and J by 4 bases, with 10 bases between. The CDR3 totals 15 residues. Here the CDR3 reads CAISDGGDGANVLTF. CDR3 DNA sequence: TGTGCCATCAGTGATGGGGGTGACGGGGCCAACGTCCTGACTTTC.

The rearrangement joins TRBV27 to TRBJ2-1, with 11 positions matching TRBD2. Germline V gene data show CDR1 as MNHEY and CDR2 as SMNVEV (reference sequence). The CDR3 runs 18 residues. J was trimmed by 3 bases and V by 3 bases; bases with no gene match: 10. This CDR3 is CASSFLSLAGGRYNEQFF. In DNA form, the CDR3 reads TGTGCCAGCAGTTTCCTCTCCTTAGCGGGAGGGCGCTACAATGAGCAGTTCTTC.

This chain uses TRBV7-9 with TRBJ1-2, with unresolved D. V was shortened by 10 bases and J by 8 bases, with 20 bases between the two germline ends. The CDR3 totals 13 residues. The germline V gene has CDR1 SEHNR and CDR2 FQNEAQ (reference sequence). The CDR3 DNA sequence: TGTGCCAACGAATATCAGGCGTCTCGGGGCTACACCTTC. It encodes CANEYQASRGYTF. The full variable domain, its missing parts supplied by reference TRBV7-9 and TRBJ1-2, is DTGVSQNPRHKITKRGQNVTFRCDPISEHNRLYWYRQTLGQGPEFLTYFQNEAQLEKSRLLSDRFSAERPKGSFSTLEIQRTEQGDSAMYLCANEYQASRGYTFGSGTRLTVV.

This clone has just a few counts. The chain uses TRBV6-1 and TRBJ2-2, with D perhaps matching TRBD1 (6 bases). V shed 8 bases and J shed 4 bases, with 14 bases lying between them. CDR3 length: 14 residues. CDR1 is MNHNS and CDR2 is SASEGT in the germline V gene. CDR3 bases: TGTGCCAGCCCAGGGGATCTCACCACCGGGGAGCTGTTTTTT. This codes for CASPGDLTTGELFF.

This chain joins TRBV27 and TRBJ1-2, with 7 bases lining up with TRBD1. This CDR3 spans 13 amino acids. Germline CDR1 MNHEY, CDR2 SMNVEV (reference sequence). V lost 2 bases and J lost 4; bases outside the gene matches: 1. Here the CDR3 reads CASSLAGGYGYTF. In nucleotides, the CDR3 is TGTGCCAGCAGTTTAGCAGGGGGCTATGGCTACACCTTC.

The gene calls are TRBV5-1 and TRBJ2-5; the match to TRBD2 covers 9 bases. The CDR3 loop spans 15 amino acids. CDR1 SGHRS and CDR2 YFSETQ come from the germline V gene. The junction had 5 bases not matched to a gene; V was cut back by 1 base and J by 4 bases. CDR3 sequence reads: CASSLISGSVETQYF. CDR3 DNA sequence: TGCGCCAGCAGCTTGATTAGCGGGAGTGTAGAGACCCAGTACTTC.

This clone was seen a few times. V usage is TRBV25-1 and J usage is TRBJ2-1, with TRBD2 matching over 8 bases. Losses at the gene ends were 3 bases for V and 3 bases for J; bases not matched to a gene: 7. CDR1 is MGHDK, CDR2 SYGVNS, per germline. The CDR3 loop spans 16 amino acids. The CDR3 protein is CASSDLGLAGYNEQFF. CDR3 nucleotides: TGTGCCAGCAGTGACCTCGGACTAGCAGGCTACAATGAGCAGTTCTTC. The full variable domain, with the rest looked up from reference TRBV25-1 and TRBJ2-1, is EADIYQTPRYLVIGTGKKITLECSQTMGHDKMYWYQQDPGMELHLIHYSYGVNSTEKGDLSSESTVSRIRTEHFPLTLESARPSHTSQYLCASSDLGLAGYNEQFFGPGTRLTVL.

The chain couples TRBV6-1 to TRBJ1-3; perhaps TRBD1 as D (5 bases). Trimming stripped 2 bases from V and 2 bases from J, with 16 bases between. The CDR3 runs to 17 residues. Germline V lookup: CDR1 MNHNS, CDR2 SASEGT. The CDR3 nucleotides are TGTGCCAGCAGTGAATTAATCGGGCAGGGCACTGGAAACACCATATATTTT. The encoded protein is CASSELIGQGTGNTIYF.

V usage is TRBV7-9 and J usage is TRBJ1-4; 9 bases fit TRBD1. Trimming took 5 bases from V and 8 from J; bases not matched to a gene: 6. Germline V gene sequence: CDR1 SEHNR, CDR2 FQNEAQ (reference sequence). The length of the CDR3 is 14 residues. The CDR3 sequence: CASSVGTGIEKLFF. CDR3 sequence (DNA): TGTGCCAGCAGCGTCGGGACAGGGATCGAAAAACTGTTTTTT.

DNA for the CDR3: TGCGCCAGCAGCCGCCGGGATAAAGAGACCCAGTACTTC. Translated: CASSRRDKETQYF. The chain is built from TRBV4-1 and TRBJ2-5; D possibly corresponds to TRBD2 (5 bases). The CDR3 extends over 13 amino acids. Germline CDR1 MGHRA, CDR2 YSYEKL. Trimming removed 4 bases at V and 3 bases at J, with 9 bases between.

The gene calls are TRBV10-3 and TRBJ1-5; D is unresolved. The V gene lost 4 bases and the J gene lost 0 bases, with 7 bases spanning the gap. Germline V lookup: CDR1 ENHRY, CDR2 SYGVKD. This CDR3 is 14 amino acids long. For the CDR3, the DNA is TGTGCCATCAGTGTGGAAGATAGCAATCAGCCCCAGCATTTT. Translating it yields CAISVEDSNQPQHF.

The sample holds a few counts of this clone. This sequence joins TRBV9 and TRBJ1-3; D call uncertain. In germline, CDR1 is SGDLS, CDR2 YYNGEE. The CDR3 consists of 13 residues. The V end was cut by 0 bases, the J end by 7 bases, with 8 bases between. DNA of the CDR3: TGTGCCAGCAGCGTAGCCCCGATTAACACCATATATTTT. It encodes CASSVAPINTIYF.

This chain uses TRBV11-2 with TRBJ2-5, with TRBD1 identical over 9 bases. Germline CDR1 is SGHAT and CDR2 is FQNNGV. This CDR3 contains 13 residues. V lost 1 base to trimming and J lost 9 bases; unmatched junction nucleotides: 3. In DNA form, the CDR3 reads TGTGCCAGCAGCTTAGGGACAGGGGATTCCCAGTACTTC. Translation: CASSLGTGDSQYF.

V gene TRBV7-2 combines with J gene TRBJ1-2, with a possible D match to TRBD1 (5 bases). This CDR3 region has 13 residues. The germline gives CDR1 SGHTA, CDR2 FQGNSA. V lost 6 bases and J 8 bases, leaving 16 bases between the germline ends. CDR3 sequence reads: CASRDSGIRGYTF. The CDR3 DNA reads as TGTGCCAGCAGGGATTCAGGGATTAGGGGCTACACCTTC.

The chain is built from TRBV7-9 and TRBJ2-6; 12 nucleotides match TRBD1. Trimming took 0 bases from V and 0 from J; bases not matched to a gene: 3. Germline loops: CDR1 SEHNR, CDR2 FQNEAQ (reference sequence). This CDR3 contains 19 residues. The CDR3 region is CASSLAGTGGASGANVLTF. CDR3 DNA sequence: TGTGCCAGCAGCTTAGCAGGGACAGGGGGCGCCTCTGGGGCCAACGTCCTGACTTTC.

The CDR3 bases are TGTGCCAGCAGCTTACCCGGGACAGGGGGCTTCTATGGCTACACCTTC. It specifies CASSLPGTGGFYGYTF. V gene TRBV11-2 combines with J gene TRBJ1-2; the match to TRBD1 covers 12 bases. Germline values: CDR1 SGHAT, CDR2 FQNNGV. CDR3 length equals 16 residues. With 2 bases clipped from V and 4 bases from J, the junction kept 5 bases outside the gene matches.

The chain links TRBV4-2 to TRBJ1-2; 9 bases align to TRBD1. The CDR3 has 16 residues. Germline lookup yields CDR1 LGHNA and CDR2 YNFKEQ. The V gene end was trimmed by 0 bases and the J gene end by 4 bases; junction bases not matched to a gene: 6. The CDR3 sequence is CASSQESGTGSYGYTF. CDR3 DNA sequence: TGTGCCAGCAGCCAAGAATCGGGGACAGGGTCCTATGGCTACACCTTC.

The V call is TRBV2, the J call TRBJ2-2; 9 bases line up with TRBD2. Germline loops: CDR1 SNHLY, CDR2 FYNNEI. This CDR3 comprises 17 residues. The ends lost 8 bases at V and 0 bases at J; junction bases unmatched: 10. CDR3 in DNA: TGTGCCAGCCCTCGCGGCGGGGGGGTCGCGAACACCGGGGAGCTGTTTTTT. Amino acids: CASPRGGGVANTGELFF. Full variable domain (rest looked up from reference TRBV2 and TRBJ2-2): EPEVTQTPSHQVTQMGQEVILRCVPISNHLYFYWYRQILGQKVEFLVSFYNNEISEKSEIFDDQFSVERPDGSNFTLKIRSTKLEDSAMYFCASPRGGGVANTGELFFGEGSRLTVL.

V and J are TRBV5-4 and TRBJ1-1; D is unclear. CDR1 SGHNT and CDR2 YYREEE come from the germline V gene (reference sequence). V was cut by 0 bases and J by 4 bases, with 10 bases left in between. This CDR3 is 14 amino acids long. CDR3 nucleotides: TGTGCCAGCAGCTTGGCCGGGGTTGGCACTGAAGCTTTCTTT. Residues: CASSLAGVGTEAFF.

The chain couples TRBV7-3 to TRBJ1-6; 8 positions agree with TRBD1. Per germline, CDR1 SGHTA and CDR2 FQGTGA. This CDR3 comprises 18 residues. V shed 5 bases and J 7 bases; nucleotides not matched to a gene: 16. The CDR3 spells CASSHPTGTGTGNSPLHF. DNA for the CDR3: TGTGCCAGCAGCCATCCCACCGGGACAGGAACTGGAAATTCACCCCTCCACTTT. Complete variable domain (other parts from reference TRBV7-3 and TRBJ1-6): GAGVSQTPSNKVTEKGKYVELRCDPISGHTALYWYRQSLGQGPEFLIYFQGTGAADDSGLPNDRFFAVRPEGSVSTLKIQRTERGDSAVYLCASSHPTGTGTGNSPLHFGNGTRLTVT.

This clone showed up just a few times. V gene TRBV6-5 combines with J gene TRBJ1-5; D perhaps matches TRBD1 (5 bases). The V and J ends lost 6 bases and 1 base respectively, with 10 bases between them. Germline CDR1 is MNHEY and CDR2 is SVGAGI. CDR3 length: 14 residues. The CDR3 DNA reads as TGTGCCAGCAGCCTGACAGACAGCAATCAGCCCCAGCATTTT. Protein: CASSLTDSNQPQHF.

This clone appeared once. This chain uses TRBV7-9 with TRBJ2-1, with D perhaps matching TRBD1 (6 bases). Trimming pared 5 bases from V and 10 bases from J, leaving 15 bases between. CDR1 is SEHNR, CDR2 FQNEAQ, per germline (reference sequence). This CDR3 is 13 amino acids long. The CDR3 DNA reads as TGTGCCAGCAGCCCGCCAGGGGCTAGGGAGCAGTTCTTC. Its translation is CASSPPGAREQFF.

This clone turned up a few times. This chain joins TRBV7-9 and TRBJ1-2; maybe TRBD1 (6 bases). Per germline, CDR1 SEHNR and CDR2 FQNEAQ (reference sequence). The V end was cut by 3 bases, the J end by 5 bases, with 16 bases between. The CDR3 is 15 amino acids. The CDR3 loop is CASSFSGGSRYGYTF. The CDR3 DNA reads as TGTGCCAGCAGCTTTTCGGGGGGCAGTAGGTATGGCTACACCTTC. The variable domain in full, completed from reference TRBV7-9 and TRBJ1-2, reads DTGVSQNPRHKITKRGQNVTFRCDPISEHNRLYWYRQTLGQGPEFLTYFQNEAQLEKSRLLSDRFSAERPKGSFSTLEIQRTEQGDSAMYLCASSFSGGSRYGYTFGSGTRLTVV.

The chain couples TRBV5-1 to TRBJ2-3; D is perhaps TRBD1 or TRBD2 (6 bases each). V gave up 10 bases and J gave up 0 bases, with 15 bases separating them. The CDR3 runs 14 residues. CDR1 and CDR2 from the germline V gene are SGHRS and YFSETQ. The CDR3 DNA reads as TGCGCCTCCGGGGGCGGTCAGAGCACAGATACGCAGTATTTT. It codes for CASGGGQSTDTQYF. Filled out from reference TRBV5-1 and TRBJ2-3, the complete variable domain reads KAGVTQTPRYLIKTRGQQVTLSCSPISGHRSVSWYQQTPGQGLQFLFEYFSETQRNKGNFPGRFSGRQFSNSRSEMNVSTLELGDSALYLCASGGGQSTDTQYFGPGTRLTVL.

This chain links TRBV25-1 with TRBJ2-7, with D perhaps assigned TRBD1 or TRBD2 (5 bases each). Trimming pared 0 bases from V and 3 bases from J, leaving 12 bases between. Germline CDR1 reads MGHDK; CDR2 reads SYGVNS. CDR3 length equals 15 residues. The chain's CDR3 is CASSEYGTQRYEQYF. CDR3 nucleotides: TGTGCCAGCAGTGAATATGGGACCCAGCGCTACGAGCAGTACTTC.

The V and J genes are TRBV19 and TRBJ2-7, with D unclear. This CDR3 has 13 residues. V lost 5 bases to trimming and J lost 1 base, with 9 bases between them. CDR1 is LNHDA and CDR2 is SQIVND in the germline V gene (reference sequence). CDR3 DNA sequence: TGTGCCAGTAGTTGGGCCTCGTCCTACGAGCAGTACTTC. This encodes CASSWASSYEQYF.

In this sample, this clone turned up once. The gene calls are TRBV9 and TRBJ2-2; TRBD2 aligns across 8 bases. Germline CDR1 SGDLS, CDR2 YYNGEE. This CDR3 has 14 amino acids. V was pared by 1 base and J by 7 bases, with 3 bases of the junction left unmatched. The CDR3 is CASSVTGGIGELFF. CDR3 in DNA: TGTGCCAGCAGCGTAACGGGAGGGATCGGGGAGCTGTTTTTT.

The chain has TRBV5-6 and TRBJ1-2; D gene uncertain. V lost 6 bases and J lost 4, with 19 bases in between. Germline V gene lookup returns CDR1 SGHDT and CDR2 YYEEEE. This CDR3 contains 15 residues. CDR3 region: CASTVPGGTSYGYTF. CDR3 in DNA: TGTGCCAGCACCGTCCCGGGCGGAACCTCCTATGGCTACACCTTC.

The CDR3 protein is CASSLDFFRADEQFF. The CDR3 DNA reads TGTGCCAGCAGCTTAGATTTTTTTAGGGCCGATGAGCAGTTCTTC. The rearrangement uses TRBV11-2 and TRBJ2-1; D unclear. The CDR3 has 15 amino acids. CDR1 is SGHAT, CDR2 FQNNGV, per germline. With 0 bases removed from V and 8 bases from J, the gap between germline ends came to 14 bases.

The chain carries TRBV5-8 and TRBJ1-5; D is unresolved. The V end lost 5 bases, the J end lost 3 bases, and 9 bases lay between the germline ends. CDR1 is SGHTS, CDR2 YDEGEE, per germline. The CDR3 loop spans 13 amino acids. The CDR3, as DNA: TGTGCCAGCAGTCTCGAGCTCAATCAGCCCCAGCATTTT. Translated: CASSLELNQPQHF.